A single sample gave rise to the 32 T cell receptor beta chains below, sequenced in a study of blood T cells in healthy people across ages. A sample-barcoded 5' primer and a J-beta primer mix were used in a second PCR of about 6 to 11 cycles. MiXCR, run by TCRdb on the 5' RACE reads, gives a single entry per CDR3 protein. The profile shows hundreds of thousands of distinct CDR3 sequences, over 40% of them singletons. The sequencing input was blood. These receptors all stem from a woman older than 75 in good health.

V is TRBV6-2 or TRBV6-3 and J is TRBJ2-7; 7 bases fit TRBD1. The CDR3 is made up of 13 amino acids. V lost 5 bases to trimming and J lost 7 bases; unmatched junction nucleotides: 8. CDR1 and CDR2 from the germline V gene are MNHEY and SVGEGT. CDR3 sequence: CASSGTVSGEQYF. The DNA of the CDR3 is TGTGCCAGCAGTGGGACAGTGTCCGGAGAGCAGTACTTC.

The gene calls are TRBV5-1 and TRBJ1-2; TRBD1 matches 7 bases. CDR1 and CDR2 from the germline V gene are SGHRS and YFSETQ. V lost 3 bases and J lost 2; bases outside the gene matches: 10. The CDR3 extends over 16 amino acids. CDR3 in DNA: TGCGCCAGCAGCTCAGCACCGGGACAGACCAACTATGGCTACACCTTC. Amino acid sequence: CASSSAPGQTNYGYTF. The variable domain in full, with the rest retrieved from reference TRBV5-1 and TRBJ1-2, is KAGVTQTPRYLIKTRGQQVTLSCSPISGHRSVSWYQQTPGQGLQFLFEYFSETQRNKGNFPGRFSGRQFSNSRSEMNVSTLELGDSALYLCASSSAPGQTNYGYTFGSGTRLTVV.

The chain employs TRBV5-1 and TRBJ2-2; the match to TRBD2 covers 8 bases. This CDR3 is 15 amino acids long. The ends lost 4 bases at V and 6 bases at J; junction bases unmatched: 8. Per the germline V gene, CDR1 is SGHRS and CDR2 is YFSETQ. CDR3 sequence reads: CASSNLTSVPGELFF. CDR3 DNA sequence: TGCGCCAGCAGCAACCTGACTAGCGTACCCGGGGAGCTGTTTTTT.

V usage is TRBV14 and J usage is TRBJ2-5; 9 bases agree with TRBD1. The DNA end lines up better with TRBJ2-7; the J call may be wrong. Germline V lookup: CDR1 SGHDN, CDR2 FVKESK. The CDR3 is 19 residues long. The CDR3 reads CASSQVGVIRGGQGNEQYF. The CDR3 bases are TGTGCCAGCAGCCAAGTTGGGGTAATCCGAGGGGGACAGGGAAACGAGCAGTACTTC.

At least ten counts were recorded for this clonotype. This rearrangement joins TRBV5-1 to TRBJ2-7; TRBD1 matches 7 bases. The CDR3 is made up of 14 amino acids. Germline assignment: CDR1 SGHRS and CDR2 YFSETQ. The V segment lost 1 base and the J segment 1 base; nucleotides outside the gene matches: 2. This CDR3 reads CASSLTGESYEQYF. In DNA, the CDR3 is TGCGCCAGCAGCTTGACAGGGGAATCCTACGAGCAGTACTTC.

Points on this clonotype: This may arise from a read error, as a much more abundant clone is one base away. The V call is TRBV2, the J call TRBJ2-1; 8 nucleotides line up with TRBD2. Looked up from germline, CDR1 is SNHLY and CDR2 is FYNNEI. CDR3 length equals 15 residues. The CDR3 region has the DNA TGTACCAGCAGTGGGGTTAGCGGGGCGGCGGAGGAGCAGTTCTTC. It yields the protein CTSSGVSGAAEEQFF.

Comments on this clonotype: A read error may produce the germline difference seen at one junction end. The chain uses TRBV7-3 and TRBJ2-7; unclear D gene. Germline CDR1 is SGHTA and CDR2 is FQGTGA. This CDR3 has 15 amino acids. CDR3 protein: CACSLNPTATYEQYF. CDR3 nucleotide sequence: TGTGCCTGCAGCTTAAATCCTACCGCGACCTACGAGCAGTACTTC.

This clonotype was seen many times. V gene TRBV27 combines with J gene TRBJ1-1, with 7 positions matching TRBD1. V trimming: 6 bases; J trimming: 0 bases; junction bases outside the gene matches: 10. The CDR3 length is 16 residues. The V gene's germline CDR1 is MNHEY and CDR2 SMNVEV (reference sequence). CDR3 in DNA: TGTGCCAGCAGACAGAACAGGGGACCTGTGAACACTGAAGCTTTCTTT. It yields the protein CASRQNRGPVNTEAFF.

This clonotype appeared a few times. The gene calls are TRBV24-1 and TRBJ2-4, with D uncertain. V was shortened by 3 bases and J by 0 bases, with 2 bases between the two germline ends. This CDR3 is built from 13 residues. Looked up from germline, CDR1 is KGHDR and CDR2 is SFDVKD. The CDR3 here is CATSDVAKNIQYF. In DNA, the CDR3 is TGTGCCACCAGTGATGTAGCCAAAAACATTCAGTACTTC.

This clonotype was counted many times. The CDR3 nucleotides read TGTGCCAGCAGCAAGGGGGGGGCTGGCTCCTACAATGAGCAGTTCTTC. Its translation: CASSKGGAGSYNEQFF. The gene calls are TRBV12-3 or TRBV12-4 and TRBJ2-1; a weak D match, TRBD2 (7 bases). The V and J ends lost 6 bases and 0 bases respectively, with 15 bases between them. The CDR3 is 16 residues long.

The rearrangement joins TRBV2 to TRBJ2-7; maybe TRBD1 (6 bases). Trimming stripped 8 bases from V and 2 bases from J, with 7 bases between. The CDR3 spans 11 residues. CDR1 is SNHLY, CDR2 FYNNEI, per germline. The CDR3 sequence: CASRDTYEQYF. CDR3 nucleotides: TGTGCCAGCCGGGACACCTACGAGCAGTACTTC.

The CDR3 DNA follows: TGTGCCAGCAGAACTCGCTCGTTGTTGGAGACCCAGTACTTC. This encodes CASRTRSLLETQYF. The chain joins TRBV6-2 or TRBV6-3 to TRBJ2-5; D is unresolved. Germline CDR1 is MNHEY and CDR2 is SVGEGT. Trimming removed 6 bases from V and 5 bases from J, with 16 bases in between. The CDR3 sequence is 14 residues long.

This clonotype was found many times. The chain employs TRBV6-6 and TRBJ2-1, with D perhaps TRBD1 or TRBD2 (5 bases each). Per the germline V gene, CDR1 is MNHNY and CDR2 is SVGAGI (reference sequence). The CDR3 is made up of 12 amino acids. Trimming left V 8 bases short and J 6 bases short, with 11 bases between. CDR3 coding DNA: TGTGCCAGCGCCGGGGCTTCCAATGAGCAGTTCTTC. Protein product: CASAGASNEQFF.

As regards this clonotype: Sequence at one end of the junction differs from germline and may be a read error. The rearrangement joins TRBV12-3 or TRBV12-4 to TRBJ2-3; D gene unclear. CDR3 length: 13 residues. This CDR3 is CASTPVTADMQYF. The DNA for the CDR3 is TGTGCCAGTACCCCGGTCACAGCAGATATGCAGTATTTT.

The V and J genes are TRBV11-3 and TRBJ2-1; 9 nucleotides line up with TRBD2. The CDR3 covers 15 residues. With V trimmed by 5 bases and J by 14 bases, 16 bases remained unmatched. In germline, CDR1 is SGHNT, CDR2 YENEEA. CDR3 sequence reads: CASSPPVREGHREFF. For the CDR3, the DNA is TGTGCCAGCAGCCCGCCGGTGCGGGAGGGCCACCGGGAGTTCTTC.

This clonotype was found a few times. J is TRBJ2-7 and V is TRBV6-1; a weak D match, TRBD1 (6 bases). Germline CDR1 MNHNS, CDR2 SASEGT. This CDR3 has 14 amino acids. Trimming took 4 bases from V and 3 from J, leaving 13 bases between them. CDR3 in DNA: TGTGCCAGCAGTGGTGGACAGCTATACTACGAGCAGTACTTC. This gives the protein CASSGGQLYYEQYF.

The V and J genes are TRBV12-3 or TRBV12-4 and TRBJ2-7, with 8 nucleotides matching TRBD1. The J call may be in error: the DNA end matches TRBJ2-5 better. CDR3 length equals 12 residues. The CDR3 DNA sequence: TGTGCCACCAACGACAGGGGAAAGACCCAGTACTTC. Translated, it gives CATNDRGKTQYF.

Details on this clonotype: This sequence may be a read error, since a much larger clone differs from it by one base. The chain recombines TRBV9 with TRBJ2-3, with a possible D match to TRBD2 (5 bases). The CDR3 consists of 14 residues. The germline V gene has CDR1 SGDLS and CDR2 YYNGEE. The CDR3 nucleotides are TGTGCCAGCAACGTAGGACCGCGGGCAGATACGCAGTATTTT. Translating gives CASNVGPRADTQYF.

On this clonotype: The junction departs from germline at one end; a sequencing error may be responsible. This chain uses TRBV7-6 with TRBJ2-1; D gene uncertain. Germline V gives CDR1 SGHVS, CDR2 FNYEAQ. The CDR3 sequence is 13 residues long. This chain's CDR3 is CASSLVDENEQFF. Here the CDR3 DNA reads TGTGCCAGTAGCTTAGTCGACGAGAATGAGCAGTTCTTC.

This clonotype occurred many times. V usage is TRBV7-2 and J usage is TRBJ1-4; the D gene is possibly TRBD1 (5 bases). Germline CDR1 and CDR2: SGHTA and FQGNSA. The CDR3 sequence is 15 residues long. The V end was cut by 5 bases, the J end by 10 bases, with 20 bases between. The CDR3, as DNA: TGTGCCAGCAGCCCGCAGGCCTCCACGGGGGGAAAACTGTTTTTT. Translation: CASSPQASTGGKLFF.

This clonotype was observed a few times. This sequence joins TRBV10-3 and TRBJ2-2; the match to TRBD1 covers 12 bases. Germline V gene lookup returns CDR1 ENHRY and CDR2 SYGVKD. The CDR3 totals 16 residues. The ends lost 7 bases at V and 7 bases at J; junction bases unmatched: 10. CDR3 nucleotide sequence: TGTGCCATCATCGCCTCGGGACAGGGGGCTGTCGGGGAGCTGTTTTTT. Protein sequence: CAIIASGQGAVGELFF.

In this sample, this clonotype turned up many times. This chain links TRBV20-1 with TRBJ2-5, with D hard to call. The CDR3 extends over 14 amino acids. Trimming removed 2 bases at V and 1 base at J, with 11 bases between. Germline CDR1 and CDR2: DFQATT and SNEGSKA (reference sequence). This CDR3 is CSARFPNSQETQYF. CDR3 sequence (DNA): TGCAGTGCTAGATTCCCTAATTCCCAAGAGACCCAGTACTTC.

This clonotype was observed many times. In DNA, the CDR3 is TGTGCCAGCAGCCTAATAGGAAACACAGATACGCAGTATTTT. This codes for CASSLIGNTDTQYF. This rearrangement joins TRBV27 to TRBJ2-3; no clear D gene. Germline loops: CDR1 MNHEY, CDR2 SMNVEV (reference sequence). Trimming shortened V by 6 bases and J by 2 bases, and 12 bases separated the two germline ends. CDR3 length equals 14 residues.

This rearrangement joins TRBV5-6 to TRBJ2-3; D gene uncertain. The V gene lost 3 bases and the J gene lost 3 bases, with 8 bases spanning the gap. Per the germline V gene, CDR1 is SGHDT and CDR2 is YYEEEE. This CDR3 comprises 13 residues. Here the CDR3 DNA reads TGTGCCAGCAGCTCCCCCGAAACAGATACGCAGTATTTT. Amino acids: CASSSPETDTQYF.

The V call is TRBV12-3 or TRBV12-4, the J call TRBJ2-1, with no clear D. This CDR3 has 14 residues. The V end lost 3 bases, the J end lost 6 bases, and 12 bases lay between the germline ends. CDR3 sequence reads: CASSFGQNGNEQFF. CDR3 DNA: TGTGCCAGCAGTTTTGGGCAGAATGGCAATGAGCAGTTCTTC.

There are many counts of this clonotype. The chain recombines TRBV25-1 with TRBJ1-4; TRBD1 is a possible D gene (6 bases). Per the germline V gene, CDR1 is MGHDK and CDR2 is SYGVNS. V lost 8 bases to trimming and J lost 0 bases, with 16 bases between them. This CDR3 spans 16 amino acids. The CDR3 sequence: CASAPRGLATNEKLFF. CDR3 bases: TGTGCCAGCGCCCCCCGGGGGCTAGCAACTAATGAAAAACTGTTTTTT.

The rearrangement links TRBV7-2 to TRBJ2-7, with TRBD2 matching over 8 bases. The end of the DNA fits TRBJ2-5 better, so the J call may be wrong. Germline-derived CDR1 and CDR2 are SGHTA and FQGNSA. The CDR3 sequence is 15 residues long. Written as DNA, the CDR3 is TGTGCCAGCAGCCTACTAGCGGCGGTCCAAGAGACCCAGTACTTC. Translation: CASSLLAAVQETQYF.

At least ten counts were recorded for this clonotype. This chain joins TRBV29-1 and TRBJ2-1, with 9 positions matching TRBD2. The CDR3 contains 15 residues. The germline V gene has CDR1 SQVTM and CDR2 ANQGSEA. V trimming: 4 bases; J trimming: 7 bases; junction bases outside the gene matches: 11. CDR3 sequence reads: CSVGRGTSGLNEQFF. CDR3 coding DNA: TGCAGCGTTGGCCGGGGCACTAGCGGGCTAAATGAGCAGTTCTTC.

As concerns this clonotype: Just one base apart from a much larger clone, this may be a read error. This rearrangement joins TRBV7-2 to TRBJ2-7; maybe TRBD2 (6 bases). Trimming took off 4 bases at V and 5 bases at J, with 21 bases between the two ends. The CDR3 sequence is 16 residues long. The germline V gene encodes CDR1 SGHTA and CDR2 FQGNSA. This CDR3 is CASSSGTARGFHEQYF. The DNA of the CDR3 is TGTGCCAGCAGCTCTGGGACTGCTCGGGGGTTCCACGAGCAGTACTTC.

This clonotype came up many times. One junction end does not reproduce the germline sequence, and a read error may be involved. The CDR3 sequence is CANSLALTSGRGLGNEQFF. The CDR3 DNA reads TGTGCCAACAGCTTAGCTCTAACTAGCGGGAGGGGGTTAGGCAATGAGCAGTTCTTC. The J gene is TRBJ2-1, the V gene TRBV11-2; 13 nucleotides agree with TRBD2. Germline CDR1 and CDR2: SGHAT and FQNNGV. This CDR3 contains 19 residues.

This clonotype has at least ten counts. The gene calls are TRBV6-5 and TRBJ2-7; TRBD2 agrees at 13 bases. Germline-derived CDR1 and CDR2 are MNHEY and SVGAGI. The CDR3 has 14 residues. V lost 0 bases and J lost 11; bases outside the gene matches: 4. CDR3 sequence: CASSYSRLAGGEYF. DNA of the CDR3: TGTGCCAGCAGTTACTCTCGACTAGCGGGAGGCGAGTACTTC.

In regard to this clonotype: Possible read error: a much larger clone is one base away. V is TRBV6-2 or TRBV6-3 and J is TRBJ2-7; D is possibly TRBD1 (6 bases). TRBJ2-5 matches the DNA end more closely, so the J call is doubtful. This CDR3 has 12 residues. The germline CDR1 and CDR2 sequences are MNHEY and SVGEGT. CDR3 bases: TGTGCCAGCACTACAGGGCAAGCGACCCAGTACTTC. This gives the protein CASTTGQATQYF.